This T cell receptor (beta chain) was found in a study of shared clonotypes between healthy human individuals. The V gene's germline CDR1 is SGHNT and CDR2 YYREEE (reference sequence). This CDR3 comprises 15 residues. Unmatched junction bases numbered 10, after V lost 4 bases and J lost 4 bases. Repertoires were generated with immunoSEQ multiplex PCR, while TCRdb's copy carries only in-frame clones and drops some. The sample yields millions of clones, 90% to 95% seen once. This TCR was sampled from a man between 18 and 35 years old in good health. The chain joins TRBV5-4 to TRBJ1-1, with 7 bases fitting TRBD1. The source material was naive CD4+ T cells sorted from blood. Specified subset: CD45RA+ positively selected. CDR3 amino acids: CASSNGPEGATEAFF. CDR3 nucleotide sequence: TGTGCCAGCAGCAACGGTCCGGAGGGGGCCACTGAAGCTTTCTTT.